This T cell receptor beta chain was recovered during a study of cytomegalovirus exposure and HLA in healthy donors. Overall study findings and caveats: Researchers left out some V segments, among them TRBV6-2 and TRBV6-3, as indistinguishable.

Concerning this clone itself: Its specificity is unknown.

The V gene's germline CDR1 is MDHEN and CDR2 SYDVKM. This CDR3 has 14 residues. V was pared by 1 base and J by 5 bases, with 11 bases between. Everyone who donated was a healthy bone marrow donor. While unrecorded immune exposures were likely, the donors were nominally healthy when sampled. A multiplex PCR was run with 60 Vbeta primers and 13 Jbeta primers. The table came from immunoSEQ multiplex PCR; TCRdb's copy has only in-frame clones and leaves some out. In the table there are about 180,000 clones, under 85% of which are singletons. The sample comprised PBMCs. The chain has TRBV28 and TRBJ2-5, with D maybe TRBD1 (6 bases). This receptor was taken from a male donor in good health and CMV-seronegative. In nucleotides, the CDR3 is TGTGCCAGCAGTTTATTCCAGGGGCGGGAGACCCAGTACTTC. Protein sequence: CASSLFQGRETQYF.